This is a list of T cell receptor beta chains from one sample in a study of control samples from healthy donors and cancer patients. The data were produced by immunoSEQ multiplex PCR, yet TCRdb's version contains in-frame clones alone and is incomplete. The sample lists roughly 130,000 clones; 90% to 95% were seen once. Input material: PBMCs. The receptors originated from a middle-aged man with head and neck cancer. CDR3s leave out the opening cysteine and the closing phenylalanine or tryptophan. Not every row has a clone size; where given, it reads once, few, many or a size class.

TRBV30,-,AWSVAGLAGGEQF
TRBV2,-,ASGGRVMGTEAF
TRBV20-1,-,SAREGNEQF
TRBV19,-,ASTTPMGLGEKLF
TRBV6-5,-,ASTPDRVSSYEQY
TRBV6-1,-,ASSESSGGGTDTQY
TRBV10-3,-,AISGVGSYEQY
TRBV7-9,-,ASLGGTGVYNEQF
TRBV4-3,-,ASSQDGLYGLTDTQY
TRBV6-5,-,ASRSGVGEKLF
TRBV28,-,ASSLFLAASYEQY
TRBV18,-,ASSQTEFNTEAF
TRBV11-2,-,ASSQSTSRGELF
TRBV7-2,once,ASSLDAASALEETQY
TRBV14,once,ASSQDRGSNYGYT
TRBV4-1,-,ASSQDGIAEASGNEQF
TRBV2,-,ASSGTGTGVYEQY
TRBV6-5,-,ASMWRGVADTQY
TRBV28,-,ASSPEARTSGSYEQY
TRBV6-2/TRBV6-3,-,ASSYSVRQPQH
TRBV7-2,-,ASSLETQY
TRBV6-2/TRBV6-3,-,ASSYKRGQAPPWPQH
TRBV15,-,ATSRTSGVYEQY
TRBV6-1,-,ASSETLPRNTEAF
TRBV28,-,ASTEGGITGRGQY
TRBV4-1,few,ASSHASLGSPLH
TRBV12-3/TRBV12-4,many,ASNQGLARTQY
TRBV10-3,-,AIRSDSQRTEAF
TRBV5-4,-,ASRTNLRDFADTQY
TRBV18,-,ASSSRTGGNTEAF
TRBV11-1,-,ASSLGGKSYEQY
TRBV4-2,-,ASSQEGRDSPLH
TRBV7-2,-,ASSSTGSFYGYT